The rows below give T cell receptor beta chains drawn from one sample of a study of cytomegalovirus exposure and HLA in healthy donors. The assay was immunoSEQ multiplex PCR, and TCRdb's table has in-frame clones only and misses some. The repertoire holds 170,000 or so clones, with less than 85% as singletons. Source material: PBMCs. The receptor source for this set is a boy aged 10-17 years in good health and CMV-seronegative. CDR3s include the opening cysteine and the closing phenylalanine or tryptophan. Fields, in order: D gene, J gene, V gene, clone size, CDR3 protein, CDR3 DNA. A D gene is named only where the DNA matches it firmly. Where a row states a size, it is once, few, many or the class of an expanded clone; other rows omit it.

d_call: .
j_call: TRBJ2-3
v_call: TRBV15
clone_size: few
cdr3_aa: CATSRRTTSTDTQYF
cdr3_nt: TGTGCCACCAGCAGGAGGACTACCTCCACAGATACGCAGTATTTT

d_call: TRBD2
j_call: TRBJ2-7
v_call: TRBV19
clone_size: once
cdr3_aa: CASGNLGLAAYEQYF
cdr3_nt: TGTGCCAGTGGGAACCTAGGACTAGCCGCCTACGAGCAGTACTTC

d_call: TRBD1
j_call: TRBJ1-4
v_call: TRBV29-1
clone_size: .
cdr3_aa: CSVEDAGGDEKLFF
cdr3_nt: TGCAGCGTTGAAGACGCAGGGGGTGATGAAAAACTGTTTTTT

d_call: .
j_call: TRBJ2-5
v_call: TRBV4-3
clone_size: .
cdr3_aa: CASSLRRGQETQYF
cdr3_nt: TGCGCCAGCAGCTTAAGGAGGGGCCAAGAGACCCAGTACTTC

d_call: .
j_call: TRBJ1-1
v_call: TRBV13
clone_size: .
cdr3_aa: CASSLGSRLNTEAFF
cdr3_nt: TGTGCCAGCAGCTTAGGATCCAGGCTTAACACTGAAGCTTTCTTT

d_call: .
j_call: TRBJ1-1
v_call: TRBV21-1
clone_size: .
cdr3_aa: CASSGIQGAEDTEAFF
cdr3_nt: TGTGCCAGCAGCGGGATACAGGGGGCCGAGGACACTGAAGCTTTCTTT

d_call: TRBD1
j_call: TRBJ2-5
v_call: TRBV11-3
clone_size: .
cdr3_aa: CASSSNRGRSETQYF
cdr3_nt: TGTGCCAGCAGCTCTAACAGGGGCCGGTCGGAGACCCAGTACTTC

d_call: TRBD1
j_call: TRBJ1-2
v_call: TRBV18
clone_size: .
cdr3_aa: CASSLSAGRGDYGYTF
cdr3_nt: TGTGCCAGCTCACTTTCCGCGGGCAGGGGGGACTATGGCTACACCTTC

d_call: .
j_call: TRBJ1-2
v_call: TRBV7-8
clone_size: .
cdr3_aa: CASSPPAGRSYGYTF
cdr3_nt: TGTGCCAGCAGCCCTCCGGCGGGGCGCAGCTATGGCTACACCTTC

d_call: TRBD1
j_call: TRBJ2-1
v_call: TRBV5-4
clone_size: .
cdr3_aa: CASSARTGSRDEQFF
cdr3_nt: TGTGCCAGCAGCGCGCGGACAGGGTCGAGGGATGAGCAGTTCTTC

d_call: TRBD1
j_call: TRBJ1-1
v_call: TRBV9
clone_size: .
cdr3_aa: CASSVGQGDTEAFF
cdr3_nt: TGTGCCAGCAGCGTAGGCCAGGGGGACACTGAAGCTTTCTTT

d_call: .
j_call: TRBJ2-2
v_call: TRBV28
clone_size: once
cdr3_aa: CASSFLGHGELFF
cdr3_nt: TGTGCCAGCAGTTTTCTGGGACACGGGGAGCTGTTTTTT

d_call: .
j_call: TRBJ2-7
v_call: TRBV6-6
clone_size: .
cdr3_aa: CASSYIGGEQYF
cdr3_nt: TGTGCCAGCAGTTACATAGGCGGGGAGCAGTACTTC

d_call: .
j_call: TRBJ2-2
v_call: TRBV5-1
clone_size: few
cdr3_aa: CASSLAGSLPGELFF
cdr3_nt: TGCGCCAGCAGCTTGGCCGGGAGTTTGCCCGGGGAGCTGTTTTTT

d_call: .
j_call: TRBJ1-3
v_call: TRBV7-9
clone_size: .
cdr3_aa: CASSSQGSGNTIYF
cdr3_nt: TGTGCCAGCAGCTCCCAGGGCTCTGGAAACACCATATATTTT

d_call: TRBD1
j_call: TRBJ1-2
v_call: TRBV29-1
clone_size: .
cdr3_aa: CSVVAVRQGALGYTF
cdr3_nt: TGCAGCGTTGTGGCGGTGAGACAGGGGGCCCTTGGCTACACCTTC

d_call: TRBD1
j_call: TRBJ2-7
v_call: TRBV7-9
clone_size: .
cdr3_aa: CASSGTGGDLYEQYF
cdr3_nt: TGTGCCAGCAGCGGGACAGGGGGAGATCTCTACGAGCAGTACTTC

d_call: TRBD1
j_call: TRBJ2-3
v_call: TRBV10-1
clone_size: .
cdr3_aa: CASSESGTGGPTDTQYF
cdr3_nt: TGCGCCAGCAGTGAGTCGGGGACAGGGGGGCCGACAGATACGCAGTATTTT

d_call: .
j_call: TRBJ1-4
v_call: TRBV19
clone_size: .
cdr3_aa: CASSRSLRDTALINEKLFF
cdr3_nt: TGTGCCAGTAGTAGGAGCTTACGGGACACCGCCTTAATTAATGAAAAACTGTTTTTT

d_call: .
j_call: TRBJ2-2
v_call: TRBV27
clone_size: .
cdr3_aa: CASSSSGNPGELFF
cdr3_nt: TGTGCCAGCAGTTCGTCCGGGAACCCCGGGGAGTTGTTTTTT

d_call: .
j_call: TRBJ1-1
v_call: TRBV5-1
clone_size: .
cdr3_aa: CASSSGKGETEAFF
cdr3_nt: TGCGCCAGCAGCTCAGGGAAGGGGGAAACTGAAGCTTTCTTT

d_call: .
j_call: TRBJ1-2
v_call: TRBV9
clone_size: once
cdr3_aa: CASSPWGVTANYGYTF
cdr3_nt: TGTGCCAGCAGCCCCTGGGGAGTCACAGCTAACTATGGCTACACCTTC

d_call: .
j_call: TRBJ1-1
v_call: TRBV19
clone_size: .
cdr3_aa: CASSSTARRAFF
cdr3_nt: TGTGCCAGTAGTAGCACAGCTAGGAGGGCTTTCTTT

d_call: TRBD1
j_call: TRBJ1-1
v_call: TRBV11-2
clone_size: .
cdr3_aa: CASSLGRGLDTEAFF
cdr3_nt: TGTGCCAGCAGCTTGGGCAGGGGGCTTGACACTGAAGCTTTCTTT

d_call: TRBD2
j_call: TRBJ2-7
v_call: TRBV6-5
clone_size: once
cdr3_aa: CASSVLGRVYEQYF
cdr3_nt: TGTGCCAGCAGTGTGTTAGGGAGGGTGTACGAGCAGTACTTC

d_call: .
j_call: TRBJ1-5
v_call: TRBV19
clone_size: few
cdr3_aa: CASSGSGRDQPQHF
cdr3_nt: TGTGCCAGTAGTGGGTCCGGGAGAGATCAGCCCCAGCATTTT

d_call: TRBD1
j_call: TRBJ2-7
v_call: TRBV6-5
clone_size: .
cdr3_aa: CASSYSNRGHEQYF
cdr3_nt: TGTGCCAGCAGTTACTCGAACAGGGGCCACGAGCAGTACTTC

d_call: TRBD2
j_call: TRBJ2-7
v_call: TRBV13
clone_size: .
cdr3_aa: CASSHLTSGDSYEQYF
cdr3_nt: TGTGCCAGCAGCCATCTGACTAGCGGAGACTCCTACGAGCAGTACTTC

d_call: .
j_call: TRBJ1-5
v_call: TRBV9
clone_size: .
cdr3_aa: CASSVDDSYQPQHF
cdr3_nt: TGTGCCAGCAGCGTAGACGACAGCTATCAGCCCCAGCATTTT

d_call: TRBD1
j_call: TRBJ2-5
v_call: TRBV19
clone_size: .
cdr3_aa: CASSQGTGAETQYF
cdr3_nt: TGTGCCAGTAGCCAAGGGACAGGGGCAGAGACCCAGTACTTC

d_call: .
j_call: TRBJ1-2
v_call: TRBV30
clone_size: medium-sized
cdr3_aa: CAWSFRAEGYTF
cdr3_nt: TGTGCCTGGAGTTTCAGGGCTGAAGGCTACACCTTC

d_call: TRBD2
j_call: TRBJ2-3
v_call: TRBV15
clone_size: .
cdr3_aa: CATNLWTSGTTDTQYF
cdr3_nt: TGTGCCACCAATCTCTGGACTAGCGGTACCACAGATACGCAGTATTTT